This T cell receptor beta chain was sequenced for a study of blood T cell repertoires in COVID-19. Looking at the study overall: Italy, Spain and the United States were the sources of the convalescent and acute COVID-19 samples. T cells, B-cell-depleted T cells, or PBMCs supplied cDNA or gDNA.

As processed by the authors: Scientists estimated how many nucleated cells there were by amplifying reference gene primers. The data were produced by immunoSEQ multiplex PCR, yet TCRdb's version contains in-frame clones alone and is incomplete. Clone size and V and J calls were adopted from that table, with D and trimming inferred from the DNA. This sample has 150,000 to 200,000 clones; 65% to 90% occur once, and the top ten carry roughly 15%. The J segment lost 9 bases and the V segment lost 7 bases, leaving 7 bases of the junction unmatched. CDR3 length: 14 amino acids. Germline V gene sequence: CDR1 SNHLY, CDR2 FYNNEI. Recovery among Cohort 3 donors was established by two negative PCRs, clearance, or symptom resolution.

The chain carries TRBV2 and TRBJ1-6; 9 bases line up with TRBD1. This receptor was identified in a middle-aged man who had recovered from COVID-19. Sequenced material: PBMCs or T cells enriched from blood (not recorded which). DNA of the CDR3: TGTGCCAGCAACCGGGACAGGGTCGCTTCACCCCTCCACTTT. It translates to CASNRDRVASPLHF.